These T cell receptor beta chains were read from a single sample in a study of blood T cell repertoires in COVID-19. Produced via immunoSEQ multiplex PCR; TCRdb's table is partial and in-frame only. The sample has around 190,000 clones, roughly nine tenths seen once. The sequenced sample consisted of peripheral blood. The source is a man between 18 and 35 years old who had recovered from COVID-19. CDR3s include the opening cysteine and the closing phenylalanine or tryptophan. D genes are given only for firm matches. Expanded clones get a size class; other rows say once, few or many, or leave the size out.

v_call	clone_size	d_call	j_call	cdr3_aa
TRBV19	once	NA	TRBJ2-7	CATSRVYSDSYEQYF
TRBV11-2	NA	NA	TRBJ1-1	CASRGGGEAFF
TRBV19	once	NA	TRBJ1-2	CASSTGGLDGYTF
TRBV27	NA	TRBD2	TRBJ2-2	CASRLAGGPAGELFF
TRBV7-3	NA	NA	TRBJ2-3	CASSAGSGTDTQYF
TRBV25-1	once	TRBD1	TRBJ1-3	CASSEADRISDTIYF
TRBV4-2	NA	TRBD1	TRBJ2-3	CASSQSGGEAYDTQYF
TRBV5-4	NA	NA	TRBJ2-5	CASSLNLEGTQYF
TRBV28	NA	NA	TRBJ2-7	CASSLVGTNEQYF
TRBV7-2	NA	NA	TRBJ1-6	CASSFNRQVGSYNSPLHF
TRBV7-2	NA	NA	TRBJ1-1	CASGGAFF
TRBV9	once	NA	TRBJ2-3	CASSVRAQIGTTDTQYF
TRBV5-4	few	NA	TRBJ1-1	CASSLGRSSREAFF
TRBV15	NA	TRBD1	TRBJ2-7	CATSGHYGTVVGEQYF
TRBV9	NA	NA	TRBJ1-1	CASSVGQLRGTEAFF
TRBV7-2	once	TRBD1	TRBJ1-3	CASSLDGTAPNTIYF